This T cell receptor beta chain was captured in a study of regulatory T cells in long-lasting Graves disease. The time point is: newly diagnosed GD, antithyroid drugs for less than 3 months. Isolated PBMC RNA provided the starting material for the TCR library. This clonotype was picked up many times. Trimming took off 6 bases at V and 4 bases at J, with 24 bases between the two ends. Germline V lookup: CDR1 MNHEY, CDR2 SMNVEV (reference sequence). The CDR3 has 17 residues. Construction of TCR beta libraries relied on iRepertoire HTBI primers and on Arm-PCR targeting CDR3 regions. TCRdb reanalysed the multiplex PCR reads using MiXCR and keeps one entry per CDR3 protein. In the table there are hundreds of thousands of distinct CDR3 sequences, approximately 15% of which are singletons. The same sample was also used in a study of T cells in Graves' hyperthyroidism and ophthalmopathy.

The clonotype originates from a woman under 40 with Graves disease. Sequenced material: peripheral blood mononuclear cells (PBMCs), taken at new diagnosis, from a patient treated with antithyroid drugs. The V and J genes are TRBV27 and TRBJ1-1, with D perhaps TRBD1 (5 bases). The DNA of the CDR3 is TGTGCCAGCAGCCACACGGCCGGAGGGGCGAGGAGCACTGAAGCTTTCTTT. Translating gives CASSHTAGGARSTEAFF.